The 4 T cell receptor beta chains in this list originate from one sample, sequenced in a study of blood T cell repertoires in COVID-19. Sequencing used immunoSEQ multiplex PCR; TCRdb keeps in-frame clones, though not all of them. The table lists fewer than 80,000 clones, 74% of them singletons. Sequencing used peripheral blood. All receptors come from a woman older than 75 with acute or convalescent COVID-19.

In this sample, this clone turned up a few times. The CDR3 here is CASRAYRGEQFF. The CDR3 bases are TGTGCCAGCAGGGCCTACAGGGGTGAGCAGTTCTTC. V gene TRBV6-5 combines with J gene TRBJ2-1; 7 bases match TRBD1. The CDR3 runs to 12 residues. V lost 6 bases, J lost 9 bases, and 5 bases stayed unmatched. The germline V gene has CDR1 MNHEY and CDR2 SVGAGI.

The V call is TRBV11-1, the J call TRBJ2-7, with D possibly TRBD1 on 6 matching bases. V was cut by 2 bases and J by 7 bases, with 15 bases left in between. The CDR3 spans 14 residues. Germline CDR1 and CDR2: SGHAT and FQDESV (reference sequence). CDR3: CASSLTRQDREQYF. The CDR3 DNA is TGTGCCAGCAGCTTAACCCGACAGGACAGAGAGCAGTACTTC.

In nucleotides, the CDR3 is TGCGCCAGCAGCCAGAGCGGGAGGAAAAACTACGAGCAGTACTTC. This encodes CASSQSGRKNYEQYF. The chain carries TRBV4-1 and TRBJ2-7, with TRBD2 identical over 9 bases. The CDR3 extends over 15 amino acids. Germline lookup yields CDR1 MGHRA and CDR2 YSYEKL. The V and J ends lost 3 bases and 3 bases, in that order; junction bases with no gene match: 6.

The rearrangement joins TRBV5-1 to TRBJ2-1; 10 positions agree with TRBD2. This CDR3 contains 16 residues. V lost 0 bases to trimming and J lost 9 bases; unmatched junction nucleotides: 9. Germline CDR1 and CDR2: SGHRS and YFSETQ. CDR3 in DNA: TGCGCCAGCAGCTTGGCCAGGTCCAGCGGGAGGGGTGAGCAGTTCTTC. Its protein product is CASSLARSSGRGEQFF. The full variable domain, with the rest looked up from reference TRBV5-1 and TRBJ2-1, is KAGVTQTPRYLIKTRGQQVTLSCSPISGHRSVSWYQQTPGQGLQFLFEYFSETQRNKGNFPGRFSGRQFSNSRSEMNVSTLELGDSALYLCASSLARSSGRGEQFFGPGTRLTVL.